These 15 T cell receptor beta chains were sequenced from one sample in a study of blood T cell repertoires in COVID-19. TCRdb's copy holds only in-frame clones and misses some; the assay was immunoSEQ multiplex PCR. The data hold more than 200,000 clones, with more than 70% observed a single time. Sequenced material: peripheral blood. These receptors originate from a man between 35 and 55 years old with active or convalescent COVID-19.

A remark on this clone: Compared with germline, one end of the junction differs, possibly owing to a read error. The chain couples TRBV7-7 to TRBJ2-2; D is undetermined. CDR3 length: 13 residues. The germline V gene encodes CDR1 SSHAT and CDR2 FNYEAQ (reference sequence). CDR3 region: CASSLGSAGELFF. The CDR3 bases are TGTGCTAGCAGCTTAGGGTCAGCCGGGGAGCTGTTTTTT.

This chain connects TRBV18 to TRBJ2-7, with D tentatively TRBD1 (5 bases). The CDR3 totals 13 residues. The germline V gene has CDR1 KGHSH and CDR2 LQKENI. V lost 6 bases to trimming and J lost 3 bases, with 12 bases between them. CDR3 in DNA: TGTGCCAGCTCGAGTGGGGCCAACTACGAGCAGTACTTC. Amino acids: CASSSGANYEQYF.

The rearrangement joins TRBV5-1 to TRBJ2-3, with D possibly matching TRBD1 (6 bases). The CDR3 consists of 13 residues. CDR1 and CDR2 from the germline V gene are SGHRS and YFSETQ. Trimming pared 4 bases from V and 3 bases from J, leaving 9 bases between. For the CDR3, the DNA is TGCGCCAGCAGCCTCGGACAGACAGATACGCAGTATTTT. Encoded protein: CASSLGQTDTQYF.

This chain joins TRBV27 and TRBJ2-5, with a possible D match to TRBD1 (7 bases). CDR1 is MNHEY, CDR2 SMNVEV, per germline (reference sequence). The CDR3 has 15 residues. Trimming left V 1 base short and J 5 bases short, with 14 bases between. The CDR3 DNA sequence: TGTGCCAGCAGTTTATTCCAGGGGGGTAGGGAGACCCAGTACTTC. This codes for CASSLFQGGRETQYF.

The chain links TRBV10-3 to TRBJ1-3; D perhaps matches TRBD1 (5 bases). V lost 7 bases and J lost 0, with 13 bases in between. Germline-derived CDR1 and CDR2 are ENHRY and SYGVKD. The CDR3 has 15 amino acids. CDR3 region: CAIKMDTNSGNTIYF. In DNA form, the CDR3 reads TGTGCCATCAAAATGGACACAAACTCTGGAAACACCATATATTTT.

The chain couples TRBV4-1 to TRBJ1-1; 7 bases are shared with TRBD1. The V gene's germline CDR1 is MGHRA and CDR2 YSYEKL. The CDR3 runs to 16 residues. Trimming removed 4 bases from V and 0 bases from J; junction bases left unmatched: 8. The DNA of the CDR3 is TGCGCCAGCAGCCCTACCTCGGGACAGCTGAACACTGAAGCTTTCTTT. Translating it yields CASSPTSGQLNTEAFF.

The chain is built from TRBV11-2 and TRBJ1-4; TRBD1 agrees at 9 bases. J lost 0 bases, V lost 3 bases, and 2 bases had no gene match. This CDR3 has 16 residues. The germline gives CDR1 SGHAT, CDR2 FQNNGV. Written as DNA, the CDR3 is TGTGCCAGCAGCTTGAGGACAGGGGCAACTAATGAAAAACTGTTTTTT. Its translation: CASSLRTGATNEKLFF.

The chain joins TRBV3-1 (or the pseudogene TRBV3-2) to TRBJ1-1; the D gene is possibly TRBD1 (5 bases). V lost 4 bases to trimming and J lost 10 bases, with 13 bases between them. Germline CDR1 LGHDT, CDR2 YNNKEL (reference sequence). This CDR3 contains 12 residues. Here the CDR3 DNA reads TGTGCCAGCAGCCCGTCGGGGGGTGGAGCTTTCTTT. This gives the protein CASSPSGGGAFF.

This clone was found once. CDR3 in DNA: TGTGCCAGCAGCTTTCGGGACACCGCCTCCGAGCAGTACTTC. It yields the protein CASSFRDTASEQYF. This sequence joins TRBV11-3 and TRBJ2-7; perhaps TRBD1 as D (6 bases). This CDR3 has 14 residues. Germline CDR1 is SGHNT and CDR2 is YENEEA. Trimming took 3 bases from V and 6 from J, leaving 15 bases between them.

This clone turned up a few times. The V gene is TRBV3-1 (or the pseudogene TRBV3-2), the J gene TRBJ1-2; weak D call: TRBD1 (6 bases). The V end was cut by 4 bases, the J end by 8 bases, with 17 bases between. CDR3 length: 14 residues. Germline CDR1 reads LGHDT; CDR2 reads YNNKEL (reference sequence). CDR3 nucleotide sequence: TGTGCCAGCAGCCCCTGGACAGACCTCGAGGGCTACACCTTC. Translating it yields CASSPWTDLEGYTF.

The V call is TRBV7-2, the J call TRBJ1-2; 10 bases agree with TRBD1. J was trimmed by 7 bases and V by 5 bases; bases with no gene match: 10. This CDR3 contains 15 residues. CDR1 is SGHTA and CDR2 is FQGNSA in the germline V gene. The DNA for the CDR3 is TGTGCCAGCAGCCCGAGACAGGGGGCGGTGAGTGGCTACACCTTC. This translates into CASSPRQGAVSGYTF.

About this clone: Within the sample, other DNA sequences also encode this same CDR3. This chain uses TRBV9 with TRBJ2-7; tentative D call: TRBD1 (5 bases). The CDR3 loop spans 14 amino acids. Germline CDR1 SGDLS, CDR2 YYNGEE. Trimming left V 3 bases short and J 3 bases short, with 13 bases between. The DNA of the CDR3 is TGTGCCAGCAGCGCCCGATCAGACAGCTACGAGCAGTACTTC. Translation: CASSARSDSYEQYF.

The J gene is TRBJ2-2, the V gene TRBV7-2; D may be TRBD1 (7 bases). CDR3 length: 14 residues. The V end was cut by 4 bases, the J end by 7 bases, with 13 bases between. CDR1 is SGHTA, CDR2 FQGNSA, per germline. CDR3 sequence reads: CASSSQGGGGELFF. CDR3 sequence (DNA): TGTGCCAGCAGCTCGCAGGGGGGCGGCGGGGAGCTGTTTTTT.

The chain links TRBV7-9 to TRBJ2-3; 7 bases match TRBD1. The junction had 11 bases not matched to a gene; V was cut back by 5 bases and J by 6 bases. The CDR3 totals 15 residues. Germline CDR1 is SEHNR and CDR2 is FQNEAQ (reference sequence). CDR3 sequence reads: CASSRPTGSRDTQYF. CDR3 nucleotides: TGTGCCAGCAGCCGCCCGACAGGGAGTAGGGATACGCAGTATTTT.

The V gene is TRBV7-9, the J gene TRBJ2-5; possibly TRBD2 for D (5 bases). CDR3 length: 14 amino acids. Trimming cost V 3 bases and J 5 bases, with 13 bases left between them. The germline V gene has CDR1 SEHNR and CDR2 FQNEAQ (reference sequence). The CDR3 region has the DNA TGTGCCAGCAGCTTCTTGGCCCCGGGGGAGACCCAGTACTTC. Translation: CASSFLAPGETQYF.